This passage covers 14 T cell receptor beta chains from one sample sequenced in a study of blood T cells in healthy people across ages. Using a J-beta primer mix together with a sample-barcoded 5' primer, a second PCR was run for about 6 to 12 cycles. TCRdb ran MiXCR on the 5' RACE reads and lists one entry per CDR3 protein. Found here are about 580,000 distinct CDR3 sequences, 40% to 50% of them singletons; the top ten hold roughly 25%. What was sequenced was blood. Receptors originate from a man at least 80 years old in good health.

This chain's CDR3 is CASSDTGGASFNTEAFF. The CDR3 DNA reads as TGTGCCAGCAGTGATACAGGGGGCGCATCGTTCAACACTGAAGCTTTCTTT. The V gene is TRBV6-1, the J gene TRBJ1-1; 9 positions match TRBD1. This CDR3 is 17 amino acids long. V lost 3 bases, J lost 2 bases, and 10 bases stayed unmatched. Germline V gene data show CDR1 as MNHNS and CDR2 as SASEGT.

This clonotype has a handful of counts. The chain combines TRBV20-1 with TRBJ2-7, with a possible D match to TRBD1 (6 bases). Per germline, CDR1 DFQATT and CDR2 SNEGSKA (reference sequence). The V gene lost 1 base and the J gene lost 0 bases, with 13 bases spanning the gap. The CDR3 is made up of 15 amino acids. CDR3 in DNA: TGCAGTGCTAGAGTAACAGGGCCCATCTCCTACGAGCAGTACTTC. Its translation is CSARVTGPISYEQYF.

This chain connects TRBV18 to TRBJ2-1; no clear D. With 3 bases removed from V and 9 bases from J, the gap between germline ends came to 12 bases. Germline CDR1 KGHSH, CDR2 LQKENI. This CDR3 has 13 amino acids. The CDR3: CASSPGQKAEQFF. CDR3 nucleotides: TGTGCCAGCTCACCCGGTCAGAAGGCTGAGCAGTTCTTC. Looking up the rest from reference TRBV18 and TRBJ2-1 gives the full variable domain: NAGVMQNPRHLVRRRGQEARLRCSPMKGHSHVYWYRQLPEEGLKFMVYLQKENIIDESGMPKERFSAEFPKEGPSILRIQQVVRGDSAAYFCASSPGQKAEQFFGPGTRLTVL.

V gene TRBV7-2 combines with J gene TRBJ2-1; D gene unclear. Germline CDR1 reads SGHTA; CDR2 reads FQGNSA. CDR3 length equals 16 residues. V shed 0 bases and J shed 0 bases, with 9 bases lying between them. In DNA, the CDR3 is TGTGCCAGCAGCTTAGCGCGTCAGAGCTCCTACAATGAGCAGTTCTTC. Translating gives CASSLARQSSYNEQFF.

Of note for this clonotype: A much larger clone lies one base from this, so it may be a read error. The chain joins TRBV6-5 to TRBJ2-1; D unresolved. The J call may be in error: the DNA end matches TRBJ2-7 better. The CDR3 totals 15 residues. CDR1 is MNHEY and CDR2 is SVGAGI in the germline V gene. For the CDR3, the DNA is TGTGCCAGCAGTTACAAAGGGCCACTTTACAATGAGCAGTACTTC. Its protein product is CASSYKGPLYNEQYF.

The chain joins TRBV24-1 to TRBJ2-2; no reliable D call. Germline CDR1 and CDR2: KGHDR and SFDVKD. The germline V and J ends were trimmed by 5 bases and 2 bases, with 8 bases remaining between them. This CDR3 spans 14 amino acids. CDR3 nucleotide sequence: TGTGCCACCAGTGCGGGTCAAAACACCGGGGAGCTGTTTTTT. It specifies CATSAGQNTGELFF.

The J gene is TRBJ2-3, the V gene TRBV28; 10 positions agree with TRBD2. The CDR3 is made up of 16 amino acids. Losses at the gene ends were 6 bases for V and 4 bases for J; bases not matched to a gene: 10. From germline, CDR1 is MDHEN and CDR2 SYDVKM. CDR3 in amino acids: CASSYLAGGRADTQYF. For the CDR3, the DNA is TGTGCCAGCAGCTACTTAGCGGGAGGAAGAGCAGATACGCAGTATTTT.

The V gene is TRBV6-1, the J gene TRBJ1-5, with a tentative D call TRBD1 (5 bases). Germline loops: CDR1 MNHNS, CDR2 SASEGT. This CDR3 is 15 amino acids long. Deletions cut 6 bases from V and 3 bases from J, with 15 bases between. In DNA, the CDR3 is TGTGCCAGCAGAGGGGACTCGGCTCCCAATCAGCCCCAGCATTTT. It encodes CASRGDSAPNQPQHF.

The chain carries TRBV11-2 and TRBJ2-7; D is tentatively TRBD1 or TRBD2 (5 bases each). The CDR3 has 15 amino acids. Between the trimmed V and J ends, which lost 0 bases and 6 bases, there was a span of 15 bases. The V gene's germline CDR1 is SGHAT and CDR2 FQNNGV. The CDR3 DNA follows: TGTGCCAGCAGCTTAGAGAGGTCGGGGACGGTCGAGCAGTACTTC. It specifies CASSLERSGTVEQYF.

The chain couples TRBV20-1 to TRBJ1-4; 11 bases are shared with TRBD1. The CDR3 loop spans 15 amino acids. Germline lookup yields CDR1 DFQATT and CDR2 SNEGSKA (reference sequence). V trimming: 6 bases; J trimming: 0 bases; junction bases outside the gene matches: 3. The CDR3 reads CSAGGQGATNEKLFF. CDR3 nucleotides: TGCAGTGCCGGGGGACAGGGGGCAACTAATGAAAAACTGTTTTTT.

The J gene is TRBJ1-6, the V gene TRBV9, with TRBD1 matching over 10 bases. The CDR3 has 14 amino acids. V shed 3 bases and J 9 bases; nucleotides not matched to a gene: 3. Per germline, CDR1 SGDLS and CDR2 YYNGEE. The DNA for the CDR3 is TGTGCCAGCAGCGGAAGGACAGGGGGTTCACCCCTCCACTTT. Amino acids: CASSGRTGGSPLHF. The whole variable domain, remainder taken from reference TRBV9 and TRBJ1-6, is DSGVTQTPKHLITATGQRVTLRCSPRSGDLSVYWYQQSLDQGLQFLIQYYNGEERAKGNILERFSAQQFPDLHSELNLSSLELGDSALYFCASSGRTGGSPLHFGNGTRLTVT.

The chain employs TRBV7-2 and TRBJ2-7, with D unclear. The CDR3 loop spans 11 amino acids. Trimming pared 1 base from V and 6 bases from J, leaving 4 bases between. The germline CDR1 and CDR2 sequences are SGHTA and FQGNSA. The CDR3 DNA reads TGTGCCAGCAGCTTAGGCCCCGAGCAGTACTTC. Translation gives CASSLGPEQYF.

In its sample, this clonotype was seen a few times. The CDR3 DNA is TGTGCCAGCAGTTACTCGCGAGGTATCGGCTATGGCTACACCTTC. This codes for CASSYSRGIGYGYTF. V usage is TRBV6-2 or TRBV6-3 and J usage is TRBJ1-2; D not certain. The CDR3 consists of 15 residues. In germline, CDR1 is MNHEY, CDR2 SVGEGT. V lost 0 bases to trimming and J lost 4 bases, with 12 bases between them.

As to this clonotype: Mismatch with germline at one junction end may stem from a read error. The gene calls are TRBV28 and TRBJ1-5; D remains ambiguous. The CDR3 is 14 residues long. CDR1 and CDR2 (germline): MDHEN, SYDVKM. The CDR3 sequence is CVSTKNGHSQPQHF. DNA of the CDR3: TGTGTCAGCACTAAAAATGGCCACAGTCAGCCCCAGCATTTT.